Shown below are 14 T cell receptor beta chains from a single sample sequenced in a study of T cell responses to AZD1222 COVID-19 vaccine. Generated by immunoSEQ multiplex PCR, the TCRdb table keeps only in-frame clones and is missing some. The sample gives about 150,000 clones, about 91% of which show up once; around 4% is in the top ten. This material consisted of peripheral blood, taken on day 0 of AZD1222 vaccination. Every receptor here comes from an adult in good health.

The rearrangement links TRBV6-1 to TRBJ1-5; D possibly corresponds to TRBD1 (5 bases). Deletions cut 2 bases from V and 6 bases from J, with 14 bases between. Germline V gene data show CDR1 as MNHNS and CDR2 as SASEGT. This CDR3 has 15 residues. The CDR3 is CASSEYRGWGQPQHF. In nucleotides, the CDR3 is TGTGCCAGCAGTGAATATAGGGGCTGGGGTCAGCCCCAGCATTTT.

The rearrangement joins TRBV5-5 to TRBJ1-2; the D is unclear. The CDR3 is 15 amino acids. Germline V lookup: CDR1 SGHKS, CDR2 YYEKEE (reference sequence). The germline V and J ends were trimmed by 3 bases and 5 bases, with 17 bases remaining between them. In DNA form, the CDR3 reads TGTGCCAGCAGCTCACAAAGACTCGACTTGTATGGCTACACCTTC. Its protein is CASSSQRLDLYGYTF.

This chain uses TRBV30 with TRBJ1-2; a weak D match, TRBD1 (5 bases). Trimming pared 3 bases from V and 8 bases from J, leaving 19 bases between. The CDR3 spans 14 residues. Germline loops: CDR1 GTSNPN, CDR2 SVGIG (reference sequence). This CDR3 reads CAWRADRGRIGYTF. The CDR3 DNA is TGTGCCTGGAGAGCTGACAGAGGGAGGATCGGCTACACCTTC.

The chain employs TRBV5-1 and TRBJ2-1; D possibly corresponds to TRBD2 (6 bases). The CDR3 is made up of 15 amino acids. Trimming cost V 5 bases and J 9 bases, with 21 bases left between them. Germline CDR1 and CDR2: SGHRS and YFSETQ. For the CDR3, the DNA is TGCGCCAGCAGTAGGTCGGGAGAGGGCCGATTTGAGCAGTTCTTC. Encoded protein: CASSRSGEGRFEQFF.

The DNA of the CDR3 is TGTGCCAGTAGTTCATCCAGGGCCCGGGTATTATACGAGCAGTACTTC. Translated, it gives CASSSSRARVLYEQYF. The chain combines TRBV19 with TRBJ2-7, with D perhaps TRBD1 (5 bases). CDR1 and CDR2 from the germline V gene are LNHDA and SQIVND (reference sequence). V lost 5 bases to trimming and J lost 4 bases, with 21 bases between them. The CDR3 loop spans 16 amino acids.

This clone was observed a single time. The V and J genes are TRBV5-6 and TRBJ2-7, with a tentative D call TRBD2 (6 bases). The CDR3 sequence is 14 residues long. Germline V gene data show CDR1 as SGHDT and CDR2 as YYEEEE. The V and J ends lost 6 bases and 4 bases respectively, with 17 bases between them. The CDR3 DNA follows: TGTGCCAGCACCATCGCGGCAGGGAGGTACGAGCAGTACTTC. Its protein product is CASTIAAGRYEQYF.

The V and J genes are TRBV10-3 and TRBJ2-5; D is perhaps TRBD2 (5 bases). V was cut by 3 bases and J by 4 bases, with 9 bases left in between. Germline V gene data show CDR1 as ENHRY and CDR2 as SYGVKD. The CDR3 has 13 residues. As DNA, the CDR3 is TGTGCCATCAGTGAATTTGGAGGAGAGACCCAGTACTTC. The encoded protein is CAISEFGGETQYF.

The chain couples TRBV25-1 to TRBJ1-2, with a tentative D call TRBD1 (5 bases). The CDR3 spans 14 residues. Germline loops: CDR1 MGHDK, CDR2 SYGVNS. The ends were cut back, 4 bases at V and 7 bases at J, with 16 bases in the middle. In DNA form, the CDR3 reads TGTGCCAGCAGTGCCCCGGGACCCCCGGTTGGCTACACCTTC. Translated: CASSAPGPPVGYTF.

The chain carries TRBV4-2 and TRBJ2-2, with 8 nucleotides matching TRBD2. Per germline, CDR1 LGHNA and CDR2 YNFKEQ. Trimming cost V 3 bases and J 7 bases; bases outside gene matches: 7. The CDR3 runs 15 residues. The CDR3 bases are TGTGCCAGCAGCCAGGGGACTAGTGACTACGGGGAGCTGTTTTTT. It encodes CASSQGTSDYGELFF.

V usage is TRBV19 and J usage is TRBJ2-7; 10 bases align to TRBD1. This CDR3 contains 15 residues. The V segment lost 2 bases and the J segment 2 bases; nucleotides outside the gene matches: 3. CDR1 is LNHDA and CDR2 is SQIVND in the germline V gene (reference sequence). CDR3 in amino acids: CASSIPDRGPYEQYF. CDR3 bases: TGTGCCAGTAGTATACCCGACAGGGGGCCCTACGAGCAGTACTTC.

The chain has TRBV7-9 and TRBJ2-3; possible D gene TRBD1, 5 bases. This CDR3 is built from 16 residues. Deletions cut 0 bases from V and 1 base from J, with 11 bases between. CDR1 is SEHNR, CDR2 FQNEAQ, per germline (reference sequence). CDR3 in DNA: TGTGCCAGCAGCTTAGCTGGGGCTCAACGCACAGATACGCAGTATTTT. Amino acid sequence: CASSLAGAQRTDTQYF.

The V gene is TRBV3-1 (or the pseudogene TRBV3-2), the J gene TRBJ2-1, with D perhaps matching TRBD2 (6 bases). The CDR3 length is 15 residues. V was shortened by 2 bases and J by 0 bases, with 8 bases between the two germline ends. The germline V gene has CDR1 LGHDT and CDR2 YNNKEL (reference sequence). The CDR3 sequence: CASSQPTSSYNEQFF. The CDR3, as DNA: TGTGCCAGCAGCCAACCGACTAGCTCCTACAATGAGCAGTTCTTC.

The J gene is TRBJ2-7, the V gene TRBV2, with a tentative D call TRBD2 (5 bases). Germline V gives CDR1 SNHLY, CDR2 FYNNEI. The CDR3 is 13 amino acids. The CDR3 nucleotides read TGTGCTACCAGTGAGGGTAACTCCTACGAGCAGTACTTC. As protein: CATSEGNSYEQYF.

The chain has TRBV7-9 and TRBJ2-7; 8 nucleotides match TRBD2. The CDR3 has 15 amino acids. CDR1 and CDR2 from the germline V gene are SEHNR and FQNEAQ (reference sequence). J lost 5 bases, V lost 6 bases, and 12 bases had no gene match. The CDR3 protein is CASRNPLLAGNEQYF. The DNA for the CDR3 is TGTGCCAGCAGGAATCCCCTCCTAGCGGGTAACGAGCAGTACTTC.